In this sample, the clone carrying this TCR beta chain turned up many times. Specified time point: after trial treatment. Treatment of the sample: LDRT plus nivolumab, ipilimumab, low-dose cyclophosphamide and aspirin (RACIN trial). Donors were treated with nivolumab, ipilimumab, aspirin, and low-dose cyclophosphamide and radiotherapy. Eligibility required advanced solid tumors lacking tumor-infiltrating lymphocytes. The sample originates from a study of low-dose radiotherapy and immunotherapy resistance in tumors. Background on the study: Members of Cohort 1 were treated with 0.5 Gy per fraction every 2 weeks. The prescribed total PTV dose was 6.5 Gy. Intravenous ipilimumab 1 mg/kg every six weeks was given with nivolumab 240 mg every two weeks.

Both TCRalpha and TCRbeta chains were reverse transcribed with V-gene-specific primers. TCRs were put through roughly 20 PCR cycles of amplification with Phusion. A constant-region primer and the V-primer adapter served as the primer pair. TCRdb analysed the reads with MiXCR anew, one entry per CDR3 protein. The repertoire holds some 46,000 distinct CDR3 sequences, with less than 30% as singletons. Germline V CDR1 and CDR2: LNHDA, SQIVND (reference sequence). The germline V and J ends were trimmed by 7 bases and 8 bases, with 14 bases remaining between them. CDR3 size: 13 residues. Sequencing used PBMCs, obtained after low-dose radiotherapy plus immunotherapy. The sequence was obtained from a male donor with prostate cancer. The chain uses TRBV19 and TRBJ1-4; maybe TRBD1 (5 bases). The CDR3 DNA reads as TGTGCCAGTAAAGGGACCGACAGAGAAAAACTGTTTTTT. Protein sequence: CASKGTDREKLFF.